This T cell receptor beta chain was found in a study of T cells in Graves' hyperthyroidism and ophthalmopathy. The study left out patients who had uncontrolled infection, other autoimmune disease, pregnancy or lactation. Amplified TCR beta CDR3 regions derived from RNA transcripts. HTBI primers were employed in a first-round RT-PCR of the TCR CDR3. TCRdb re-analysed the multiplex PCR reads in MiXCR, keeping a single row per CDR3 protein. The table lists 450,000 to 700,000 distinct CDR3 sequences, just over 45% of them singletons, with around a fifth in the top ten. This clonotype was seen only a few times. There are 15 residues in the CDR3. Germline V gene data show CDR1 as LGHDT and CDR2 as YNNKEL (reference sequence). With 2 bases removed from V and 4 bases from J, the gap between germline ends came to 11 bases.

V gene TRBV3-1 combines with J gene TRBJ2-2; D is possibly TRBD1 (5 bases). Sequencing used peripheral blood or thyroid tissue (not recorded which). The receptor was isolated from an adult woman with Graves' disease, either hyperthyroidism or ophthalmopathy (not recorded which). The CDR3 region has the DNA TGTGCCAGCAGCCAACAGGGTGAGGTCACCGGGGAGCTGTTTTTT. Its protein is CASSQQGEVTGELFF.